The 25 T cell receptor beta chains in this list originate from one sample, sequenced in a study of blood T cell repertoires in COVID-19. Profiled with immunoSEQ multiplex PCR; TCRdb holds only in-frame clones, not every one. The sample includes around 170,000 clones, around four fifths of them seen just once. Sequenced sample: peripheral blood. These receptors were taken from a man between 70 and 80 years old who had recovered from COVID-19.

The chain joins TRBV4-1 to TRBJ1-5; D possibly corresponds to TRBD1 (6 bases). The CDR3 covers 17 residues. Germline assignment: CDR1 MGHRA and CDR2 YSYEKL. V lost 0 bases, J lost 2 bases, and 14 bases lay in between. The CDR3 DNA sequence: TGCGCCAGCAGCCAAGATGAAACAGGGAGAGGCAATCAGCCCCAGCATTTT. Translated, it gives CASSQDETGRGNQPQHF.

The CDR3 sequence is CASSLRQDGSYGYTF. The CDR3 bases are TGTGCCAGTAGTCTCCGACAGGACGGTAGCTATGGCTACACCTTC. The genes are TRBV19 and TRBJ1-2; D is possibly TRBD1 (6 bases). The CDR3 contains 15 residues. CDR1 is LNHDA and CDR2 is SQIVND in the germline V gene (reference sequence). V lost 5 bases and J lost 4, with 17 bases in between. Full variable domain (missing parts from reference TRBV19 and TRBJ1-2): DGGITQSPKYLFRKEGQNVTLSCEQNLNHDAMYWYRQDPGQGLRLIYYSQIVNDFQKGDIAEGYSVSREKKESFPLTVTSAQKNPTAFYLCASSLRQDGSYGYTFGSGTRLTVV.

This clone has more than one count but fewer than ten. J is TRBJ2-1 and V is TRBV25-1; TRBD1 matches at 11 bases. Germline CDR1 and CDR2: MGHDK and SYGVNS. With V trimmed by 8 bases and J by 4 bases, 7 bases remained unmatched. The CDR3 extends over 15 amino acids. The CDR3 loop is CASERGTGGYNEQFF. The DNA for the CDR3 is TGTGCCAGCGAAAGGGGGACAGGGGGATACAATGAGCAGTTCTTC.

The chain is built from TRBV28 and TRBJ2-7; 10 positions agree with TRBD2. Looked up from germline, CDR1 is MDHEN and CDR2 is SYDVKM. CDR3 length equals 16 residues. Trimming took 3 bases from V and 4 from J; bases not matched to a gene: 9. CDR3 sequence reads: CASSFPQASGSYEQYF. Written as DNA, the CDR3 is TGTGCCAGCAGTTTTCCCCAGGCTAGCGGGAGTTACGAGCAGTACTTC.

This sequence joins TRBV3-1 (or the pseudogene TRBV3-2) and TRBJ2-5, with TRBD2 identical over 11 bases. The CDR3 covers 17 residues. The germline gives CDR1 LGHDT, CDR2 YNNKEL (reference sequence). V gave up 5 bases and J gave up 1 base; unmatched junction bases: 9. CDR3 nucleotides: TGTGCCAGCAGCTATCAAGGACTAGCGGGTTCCCAAGAGACCCAGTACTTC. Translated: CASSYQGLAGSQETQYF.

The CDR3 DNA follows: TGTGCCAGCAGCTTATTTCGCAGCGAGCAGTACTTC. Protein: CASSLFRSEQYF. The rearrangement uses TRBV7-2 and TRBJ2-7; unclear D gene. Trimming left V 2 bases short and J 6 bases short, with 8 bases between. From germline, CDR1 is SGHTA and CDR2 FQGNSA. This CDR3 contains 12 residues.

The chain links TRBV7-3 to TRBJ2-7; possibly TRBD2 for D (6 bases). This CDR3 has 13 amino acids. Trimming took off 4 bases at V and 6 bases at J, with 13 bases between the two ends. Per the germline V gene, CDR1 is SGHTA and CDR2 is FQGTGA. The CDR3 loop reads CASSSGLSGEQYF. As DNA, the CDR3 is TGTGCCAGCAGCTCCGGACTATCAGGCGAGCAGTACTTC.

This sequence joins TRBV12-3 or TRBV12-4 and TRBJ1-5; tentative D call: TRBD1 (5 bases). The CDR3 spans 13 residues. With 4 bases removed from V and 4 bases from J, the gap between germline ends came to 8 bases. The DNA of the CDR3 is TGTGCCAGCAGTTGGAAGGGGAATCAGCCCCAGCATTTT. Translation: CASSWKGNQPQHF.

The chain links TRBV20-1 to TRBJ1-4, with D tentatively TRBD1 (5 bases). The ends were cut back, 3 bases at V and 5 bases at J, with 10 bases in the middle. This CDR3 has 13 residues. Germline V lookup: CDR1 DFQATT, CDR2 SNEGSKA (reference sequence). CDR3 residues: CSASRGVNEKLFF. CDR3 coding DNA: TGCAGTGCTAGTAGGGGCGTAAATGAAAAACTGTTTTTT.

The chain is built from TRBV12-5 and TRBJ2-3, with TRBD1 as a possible D gene (6 bases). V lost 0 bases and J 6 bases, leaving 7 bases between the germline ends. CDR1 LGHNT and CDR2 FRNRAP come from the germline V gene. The CDR3 is made up of 13 amino acids. The CDR3 DNA follows: TGTGCTAGTGGTTTGGTTACAGGGGATACGCAGTATTTT. Protein sequence: CASGLVTGDTQYF.

The rearrangement links TRBV5-1 to TRBJ1-2, with D unclear. The CDR3 totals 14 residues. The germline V gene encodes CDR1 SGHRS and CDR2 YFSETQ. Deletions cut 0 bases from V and 5 bases from J, with 11 bases between. This chain's CDR3 is CASSLDPEVYGYTF. Here the CDR3 DNA reads TGCGCCAGCAGCTTGGATCCGGAGGTGTATGGCTACACCTTC. Drawing the rest from reference TRBV5-1 and TRBJ1-2, the complete variable domain is KAGVTQTPRYLIKTRGQQVTLSCSPISGHRSVSWYQQTPGQGLQFLFEYFSETQRNKGNFPGRFSGRQFSNSRSEMNVSTLELGDSALYLCASSLDPEVYGYTFGSGTRLTVV.

This chain joins TRBV11-3 and TRBJ2-2, with TRBD2 matching 11 bases. Per the germline V gene, CDR1 is SGHNT and CDR2 is YENEEA. V lost 2 bases, J lost 5 bases, and 4 bases stayed unmatched. The length of the CDR3 is 16 residues. CDR3: CASSLTSGSLTGELFF. CDR3 nucleotide sequence: TGTGCCAGCAGCTTAACTAGCGGGAGTCTTACCGGGGAGCTGTTTTTT.

The chain recombines TRBV19 with TRBJ2-1; 8 bases are a match to TRBD2. The germline CDR1 and CDR2 sequences are LNHDA and SQIVND (reference sequence). V shed 5 bases and J 7 bases; nucleotides not matched to a gene: 16. The CDR3 sequence is 17 residues long. DNA for the CDR3: TGTGCCAGTAGTCCCTATAGGACTTCGCCTAGCGGGAATGAGCAGTTCTTC. Its protein is CASSPYRTSPSGNEQFF.

This chain joins TRBV7-9 and TRBJ1-2; D is unresolved. Germline-derived CDR1 and CDR2 are SEHNR and FQNEAQ (reference sequence). V gave up 5 bases and J gave up 3 bases, with 7 bases separating them. CDR3 length: 12 residues. DNA for the CDR3: TGTGCCAGCAGCCATCGGGACTATGGCTACACCTTC. This encodes CASSHRDYGYTF.

For the CDR3, the DNA is TGCGCCAGTATCGATGACTTGGCCGGGGAGCTGTTTTTT. This gives the protein CASIDDLAGELFF. V gene TRBV5-1 combines with J gene TRBJ2-2; D unclear. V lost 8 bases, J lost 6 bases, and 14 bases lay in between. The length of the CDR3 is 13 residues. From germline, CDR1 is SGHRS and CDR2 YFSETQ.

The CDR3 spells CASSRDRPDSGYTF. Written as DNA, the CDR3 is TGTGCCAGCAGCCGCGACAGGCCGGATTCGGGCTACACCTTC. The chain recombines TRBV7-9 with TRBJ1-2; maybe TRBD1 (6 bases). Germline V CDR1 and CDR2: SEHNR, FQNEAQ (reference sequence). CDR3 length: 14 residues. The V end lost 5 bases, the J end lost 8 bases, and 18 bases lay between the germline ends.

This clone was counted only a few times. The chain uses TRBV7-8 and TRBJ2-7; TRBD2 matches 7 bases. The CDR3 has 15 amino acids. V dropped 4 bases and J dropped 6; count of bases not matched to a gene: 12. Germline-derived CDR1 and CDR2 are SGHVS and FQNEAQ. In nucleotides, the CDR3 is TGTGCCAGCAGCTCTACACGGGCGGGAGTCGGCGAGCAGTACTTC. Encoded protein: CASSSTRAGVGEQYF.

The chain combines TRBV9 with TRBJ2-1; tentatively, D is TRBD2 (6 bases). This CDR3 contains 15 residues. Germline V gene lookup returns CDR1 SGDLS and CDR2 YYNGEE. V lost 1 base to trimming and J lost 0 bases, with 8 bases between them. The CDR3 spells CASSVSEGSYNEQFF. In nucleotides, the CDR3 is TGTGCCAGCAGCGTATCGGAGGGCTCCTACAATGAGCAGTTCTTC.

The rearrangement links TRBV3-1 (or the pseudogene TRBV3-2) to TRBJ2-7, with a possible D match to TRBD2 (5 bases). The CDR3 spans 18 residues. V was cut by 6 bases and J by 2 bases, with 26 bases left in between. Germline V gene lookup returns CDR1 LGHDT and CDR2 YNNKEL (reference sequence). CDR3 sequence: CASSQRGSSGSGTYEQYF. CDR3 in DNA: TGTGCCAGCAGTCAAAGAGGATCTTCTGGATCCGGGACCTACGAGCAGTACTTC.

This chain joins TRBV4-2 and TRBJ2-1; 9 positions agree with TRBD2. V lost 3 bases, J lost 9 bases, and 15 bases stayed unmatched. Germline values: CDR1 LGHNA, CDR2 YNFKEQ. The CDR3 extends over 17 amino acids. The CDR3 loop is CASSQAQGGRVSGEQFF. CDR3 coding DNA: TGTGCCAGCAGCCAGGCCCAAGGCGGGAGGGTTTCGGGTGAGCAGTTCTTC.

The V call is TRBV30, the J call TRBJ2-7; 7 bases are shared with TRBD1. The CDR3 sequence is 12 residues long. V trimming: 5 bases; J trimming: 4 bases; junction bases outside the gene matches: 5. Germline lookup yields CDR1 GTSNPN and CDR2 SVGIG (reference sequence). This CDR3 reads CAWGTERYEQYF. DNA of the CDR3: TGTGCCTGGGGGACAGAGCGTTACGAGCAGTACTTC.

V gene TRBV5-1 combines with J gene TRBJ2-7, with TRBD1 identical over 7 bases. Germline lookup yields CDR1 SGHRS and CDR2 YFSETQ. V dropped 6 bases and J dropped 0; count of bases not matched to a gene: 9. The CDR3 totals 15 residues. CDR3 DNA sequence: TGCGCCAGCAAACCCCCAGACAGGGCCTCCTACGAGCAGTACTTC. This codes for CASKPPDRASYEQYF.

The rearrangement links TRBV7-3 to TRBJ2-5; D remains unclear. The CDR3 length is 12 residues. V was trimmed by 2 bases and J by 7 bases, leaving 8 bases between them. Germline V CDR1 and CDR2: SGHTA, FQGTGA. CDR3 nucleotides: TGTGCCAGCAGCTTAGAGGTTGGGACCCAGTACTTC. It codes for CASSLEVGTQYF.

The chain couples TRBV7-9 to TRBJ1-3, with a tentative D call TRBD1 (6 bases). The CDR3 sequence is 15 residues long. Germline V gene lookup returns CDR1 SEHNR and CDR2 FQNEAQ (reference sequence). The germline V and J ends were trimmed by 2 bases and 2 bases, with 10 bases remaining between them. CDR3 region: CASSLQGGTGNTIYF. The DNA of the CDR3 is TGTGCCAGCAGCTTACAAGGGGGTACTGGAAACACCATATATTTT.

V is TRBV28 and J is TRBJ2-5, with D unresolved. Germline values: CDR1 MDHEN, CDR2 SYDVKM. The CDR3 consists of 11 residues. V dropped 4 bases and J dropped 4 bases, with 4 bases sitting between them. Here the CDR3 DNA reads TGTGCCAGCAGTTCTCCAGAGACCCAGTACTTC. Encoded protein: CASSSPETQYF. The variable domain in full, with the rest retrieved from reference TRBV28 and TRBJ2-5, is DVKVTQSSRYLVKRTGEKVFLECVQDMDHENMFWYRQDPGLGLRLIYFSYDVKMKEKGDIPEGYSVSREKKERFSLILESASTNQTSMYLCASSSPETQYFGPGTRLLVL.